The rows below give T cell receptor beta chains drawn from one sample of a study of CD8 T cells in ankylosing spondylitis. MiXCR was run by TCRdb on the 5' RACE reads, yielding one entry per CDR3 protein. The sample consists of tens of thousands of distinct CDR3 sequences, 4.5% to 6% of them appearing once. What was sequenced was blood, either unsorted or a sorted T cell fraction (not recorded which). The receptors shown here come from a male donor with ankylosing spondylitis or in good health (not recorded which). CDR3s leave out the opening cysteine and the closing phenylalanine or tryptophan.

V gene	CDR3 protein
TRBV6-8	ASRREELNTGELF
TRBV5-6	ASSLGLDSSYEQY
TRBV5-1	ASSLAGTGQETQY
TRBV29-1	SVEKNSYNEQF
TRBV7-8	ASSLGLVGDTQY
TRBV29-1	SVGQDYGYT
TRBV20-1	SARPLRGTGGYGYT
TRBV9	ASSVEWGGEKLF
TRBV6-6	ASSYLLTGNTEAF
TRBV11-2	ASSLVLGGLADQETQY
TRBV18	ASSPRGQLSTDTQY
TRBV20-1	SASRTDTEAF
TRBV21-1	ASSKDGGGRSYEQY
TRBV5-1	ASRTEVPSSSYNSPLH
TRBV7-9	ASSPSGGGEKTQY
TRBV20-1	SARDRAATDTQY
TRBV2	ASSPRGGSIYEQY
TRBV24-1	ATSDPGQGGEQY
TRBV5-1	ASSLGTGTNEQF
TRBV11-2	ASSLEAVENTQY
TRBV5-1	ASSFQGGGTDTQY
TRBV6-5	ASSFSTSYNEQF
TRBV5-1	ASRREGPPDTQY
TRBV4-2	ASSQDHTDGGYGYT
TRBV20-1	SARSWNRVETQY
TRBV11-3	ASSFKTGTTDTQY
TRBV29-1	SVERGQDLLETQY
TRBV7-3	ASSFRMNTEAF
TRBV11-3	ASSLKGAMGTGELF
TRBV7-7	ASSRRGQETQY
TRBV29-1	SVQQDTQY
TRBV3-1	ASSPGAGRVHEQY
TRBV7-8	ASSLAYRDEQF
TRBV28	ASSPSGRKETQY
TRBV20-1	RADRGSSYEQY
TRBV5-1	ASSFSRSDTGELF
TRBV3-1	ASSFGSTAYEQY
TRBV2	ASRVSTSGANVLT
TRBV9	ASSVLPAAGNEQF
TRBV7-6	ASSLVDGTDTQY
TRBV9	ASSPRAGVTQY
TRBV29-1	SVVRGSLYNEQF
TRBV24-1	ATSGAGTGSGNEQF
TRBV6-1	ASPPHRALPTYEQY
TRBV9	ASSVGSETQY
TRBV19	ASSFGLSDTEAF
TRBV20-1	SARGTHYSNQPQH
TRBV6-1	ASSGQGRWEQY
TRBV29-1	SVGGVASGSSYEQY
TRBV12-3/TRBV12-4	ASSPDRLNEKLF
TRBV4-3	ASSQAGQGNEKLF
TRBV18	ASSKGGVYNEQF
TRBV28	ASGGTAASGANVLT